This T cell receptor (beta chain) was captured by sequencing in a study of blood T cell repertoires in COVID-19. In the study's own analysis: Estimates of nucleated cell counts were drawn from the amplification of reference gene primers. This table comes from immunoSEQ multiplex PCR, and its TCRdb copy is limited to in-frame clones, with some not included. Clone size and V and J calls were adopted from that table, with D and trimming inferred from the DNA. The repertoire has some 140,000 clones, almost 80% of them found once; the top ten carry approximately 11%. With 6 bases clipped from V and 3 bases from J, the junction kept 4 bases outside the gene matches. There are 14 residues in the CDR3. Germline V gene sequence: CDR1 SNHLY, CDR2 FYNNEI.

Sequencing was performed on peripheral blood. This sequence joins TRBV2 and TRBJ2-7, with 11 nucleotides matching TRBD1. This TCR was recovered from a man in his 60s who had recovered from COVID-19. The CDR3 sequence: CASRPGTGGYEQYF. The DNA for the CDR3 is TGTGCCAGCAGGCCCGGGACAGGGGGCTACGAGCAGTACTTC.